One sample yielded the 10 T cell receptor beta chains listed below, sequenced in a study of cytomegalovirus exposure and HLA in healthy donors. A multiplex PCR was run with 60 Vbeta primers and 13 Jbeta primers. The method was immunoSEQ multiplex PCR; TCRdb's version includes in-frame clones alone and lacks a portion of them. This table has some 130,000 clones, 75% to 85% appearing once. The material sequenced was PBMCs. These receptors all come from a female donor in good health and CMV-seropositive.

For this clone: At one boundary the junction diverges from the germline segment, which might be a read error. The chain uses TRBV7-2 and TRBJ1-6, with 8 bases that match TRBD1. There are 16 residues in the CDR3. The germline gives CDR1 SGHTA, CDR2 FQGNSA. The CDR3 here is CASSLQSHRGESLLHF. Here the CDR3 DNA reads TGTGCCAGCAGCTTACAGTCCCACAGGGGGGAATCACTCCTCCACTTT.

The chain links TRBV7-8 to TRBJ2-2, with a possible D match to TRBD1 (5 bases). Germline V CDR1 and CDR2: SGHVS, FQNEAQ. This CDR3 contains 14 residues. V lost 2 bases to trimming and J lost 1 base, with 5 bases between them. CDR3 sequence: CASSLQGNTGELFF. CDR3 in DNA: TGTGCCAGCAGCTTACAGGGGAACACCGGGGAGCTGTTTTTT.

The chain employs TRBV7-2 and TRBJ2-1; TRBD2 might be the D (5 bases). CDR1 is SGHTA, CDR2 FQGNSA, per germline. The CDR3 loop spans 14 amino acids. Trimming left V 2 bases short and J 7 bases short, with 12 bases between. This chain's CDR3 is CASSLLALVNEQFF. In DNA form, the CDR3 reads TGTGCCAGCAGCTTACTAGCTCTGGTTAATGAGCAGTTCTTC.

CDR3 DNA sequence: TGTGCCAGCAGGGGCCCGGGACAGGGACGTCAGCCCCAGCATTTT. It encodes CASRGPGQGRQPQHF. V usage is TRBV6-6 and J usage is TRBJ1-5, with 9 bases aligning to TRBD1. CDR3 size: 15 residues. V dropped 6 bases and J dropped 6; count of bases not matched to a gene: 9. Germline loops: CDR1 MNHNY, CDR2 SVGAGI (reference sequence).

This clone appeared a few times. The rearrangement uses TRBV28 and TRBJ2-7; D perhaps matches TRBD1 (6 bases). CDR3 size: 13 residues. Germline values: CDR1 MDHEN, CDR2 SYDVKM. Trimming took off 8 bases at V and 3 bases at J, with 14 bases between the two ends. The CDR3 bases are TGTGCCAGCCGGGGCCCGGGACACTACGAGCAGTACTTC. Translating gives CASRGPGHYEQYF. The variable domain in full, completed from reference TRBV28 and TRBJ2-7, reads DVKVTQSSRYLVKRTGEKVFLECVQDMDHENMFWYRQDPGLGLRLIYFSYDVKMKEKGDIPEGYSVSREKKERFSLILESASTNQTSMYLCASRGPGHYEQYFGPGTRLTVT.

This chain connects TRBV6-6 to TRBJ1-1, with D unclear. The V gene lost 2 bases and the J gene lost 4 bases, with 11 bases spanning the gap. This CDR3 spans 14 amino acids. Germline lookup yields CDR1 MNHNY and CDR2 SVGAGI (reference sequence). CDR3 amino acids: CASSYLQEGTEAFF. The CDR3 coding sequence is TGTGCCAGCAGTTACCTTCAGGAGGGCACTGAAGCTTTCTTT.

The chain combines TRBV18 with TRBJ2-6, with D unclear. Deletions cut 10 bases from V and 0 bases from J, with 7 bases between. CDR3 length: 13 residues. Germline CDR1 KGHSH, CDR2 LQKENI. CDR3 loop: CATQDSGANVLTF. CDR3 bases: TGTGCCACCCAGGACTCTGGGGCCAACGTCCTGACTTTC. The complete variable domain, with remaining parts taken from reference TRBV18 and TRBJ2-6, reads NAGVMQNPRHLVRRRGQEARLRCSPMKGHSHVYWYRQLPEEGLKFMVYLQKENIIDESGMPKERFSAEFPKEGPSILRIQQVVRGDSAAYFCATQDSGANVLTFGAGSRLTVL.

This CDR3 reads CASSLTRDTEAFF. Written as DNA, the CDR3 is TGTGCCAGCAGCTTAACCCGGGACACTGAAGCTTTCTTT. The V gene is TRBV7-3, the J gene TRBJ1-1, with D unresolved. This CDR3 has 13 amino acids. V lost 0 bases and J 3 bases, leaving 5 bases between the germline ends. Germline-derived CDR1 and CDR2 are SGHTA and FQGTGA.

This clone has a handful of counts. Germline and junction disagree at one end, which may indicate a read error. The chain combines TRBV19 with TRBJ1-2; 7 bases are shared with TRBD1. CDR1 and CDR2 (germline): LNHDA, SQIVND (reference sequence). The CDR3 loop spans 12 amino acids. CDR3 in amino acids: CASSKGARGYPF. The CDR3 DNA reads TGTGCCAGTAGTAAGGGGGCTAGAGGCTACCCCTTC.

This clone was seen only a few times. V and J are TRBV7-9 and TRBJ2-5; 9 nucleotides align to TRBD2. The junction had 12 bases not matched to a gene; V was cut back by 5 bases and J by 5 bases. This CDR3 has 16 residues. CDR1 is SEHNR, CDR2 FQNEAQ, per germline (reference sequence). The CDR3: CASSVVVAGVWETQYF. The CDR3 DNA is TGTGCCAGCAGCGTAGTGGTAGCGGGAGTCTGGGAGACCCAGTACTTC.